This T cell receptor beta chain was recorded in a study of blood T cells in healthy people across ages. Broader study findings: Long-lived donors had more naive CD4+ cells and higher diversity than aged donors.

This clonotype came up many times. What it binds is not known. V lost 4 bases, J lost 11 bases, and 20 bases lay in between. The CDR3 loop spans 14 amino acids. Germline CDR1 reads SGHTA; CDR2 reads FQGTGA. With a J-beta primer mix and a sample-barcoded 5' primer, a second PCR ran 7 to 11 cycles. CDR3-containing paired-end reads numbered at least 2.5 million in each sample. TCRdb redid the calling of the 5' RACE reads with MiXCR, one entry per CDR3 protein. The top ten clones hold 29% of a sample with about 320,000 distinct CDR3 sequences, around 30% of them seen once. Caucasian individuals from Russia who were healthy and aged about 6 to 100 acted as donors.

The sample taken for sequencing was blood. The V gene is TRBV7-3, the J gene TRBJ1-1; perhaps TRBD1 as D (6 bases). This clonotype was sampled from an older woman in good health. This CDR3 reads CASSSTDRPDGAFF. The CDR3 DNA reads TGTGCCAGCAGCTCAACTGACAGGCCCGATGGGGCTTTCTTT.